This T cell receptor (beta chain) was sequenced for a study of cytomegalovirus exposure and HLA in healthy donors. Study findings and constraints: The authors later linked a missense DCLRE1C variant to TCR beta V- and J-gene trimming. In a later analysis, at a false discovery rate of 0.05, some 17,000 TCR beta sequences were associated with HLA alleles. With further analysis later on, most CMV-associated TCR beta chains appeared HLA-restricted.

Use of 60 Vbeta and 13 Jbeta primers characterized the PCR. Authors' methods: A later analysis counted 65 million to 90 million unique TCR beta chains, some 12 million shared. Clones were read by immunoSEQ multiplex PCR, and TCRdb kept only the in-frame ones, dropping some. Clone size and the V and J calls come from that table; the DNA yielded D and trimming. Its clone listing holds around 130,000 clones. Between the trimmed V and J ends, which lost 4 bases and 7 bases, there was a span of 14 bases. The CDR3 runs to 13 residues. Germline V gives CDR1 SGHRS, CDR2 YFSETQ. About this clone: Its specificity is not known.

This clonotype was sampled from a woman aged 55-70 years in good health and CMV-seronegative. The rearrangement joins TRBV5-1 to TRBJ1-2; D is possibly TRBD1 (5 bases). The sequencing input was PBMCs. The CDR3 reads CASSLKQESGYTF. CDR3 in DNA: TGCGCCAGCAGCCTGAAACAGGAATCTGGCTACACCTTC.